This entry concerns a single TCR beta chain. The TCRbeta library was prepared with unique molecular identifiers. TCRdb re-analysed the PCR reads in MiXCR, keeping a single row per CDR3 protein. This sample carries fewer than 550,000 distinct CDR3 sequences, over 10% of them seen once, and the ten largest clones take 13% to 15%. These data originate in a study of T-cell reconstitution after alpha-beta-depleted transplantation in children. Trimming removed 1 base from V and 3 bases from J, with 10 bases in between. Germline-derived CDR1 and CDR2 are MNHNS and SASEGT. The CDR3 extends over 14 amino acids.

The chain employs TRBV6-1 and TRBJ2-7; tentative D call: TRBD1 (6 bases). Source: PBMCs, mostly from graft donor cells, taken 180 days after TCRalphabeta/CD19-depleted stem cell transplant. This receptor was taken from a female patient aged 2-10 years who had a stem cell transplant for aplastic anemia, so the T cells may come from the graft donor. The CDR3: CASSEDRVLYEQYV. The CDR3 region has the DNA TGTGCCAGCAGTGAAGACAGGGTACTCTACGAGCAGTACGTC.